The 29 T cell receptor beta chains given below trace back to one sample, sequenced in a study of beta chain features in type 1 diabetes. Expressed TCRB transcripts were sequenced because the entire RNA isolate underwent reverse transcription. The protocol was immunoSEQ multiplex PCR, while the TCRdb copy is restricted to in-frame clones and leaves out a portion. Of over 600,000 clones in the sample, 9.5% to 15% are singletons; the top ten hold 0.09% to 0.15%. These receptors have no known antigen. Study conclusions and caveats: When Type 1 diabetes patients were examined, their TCRB CDR3s proved moderately but significantly shorter in all four CD4+ subsets.

Sequenced sample: naive CD4+ T cells from blood. The origin of the receptors is a young man with type 1 diabetes.

This sequence joins TRBV18 and TRBJ1-1; D ambiguous. Trimming shortened V by 1 base and J by 3 bases, and 12 bases separated the two germline ends. Germline CDR1 KGHSH, CDR2 LQKENI. The CDR3 is 15 amino acids. The CDR3 sequence: CASSPRTNIDTEAFF. CDR3 nucleotides: TGTGCCAGCTCACCACGGACCAATATCGACACTGAAGCTTTCTTT.

In this sample, this clone turned up a few times. This chain connects TRBV28 to TRBJ1-5; D is unclear. This CDR3 contains 12 residues. CDR1 MDHEN and CDR2 SYDVKM come from the germline V gene. V was trimmed by 2 bases and J by 6 bases, leaving 5 bases between them. This chain's CDR3 is CASSLTGQPQHF. The DNA of the CDR3 is TGTGCCAGCAGTTTAACTGGTCAGCCCCAGCATTTT.

This clone was seen a few times. The chain recombines TRBV18 with TRBJ1-1, with D perhaps matching TRBD1 (5 bases). Trimming shortened V by 2 bases and J by 5 bases, and 6 bases separated the two germline ends. Germline lookup yields CDR1 KGHSH and CDR2 LQKENI. The length of the CDR3 is 12 residues. CDR3 region: CASSPGATEAFF. In DNA, the CDR3 is TGTGCCAGCTCACCAGGGGCAACTGAAGCTTTCTTT.

V is TRBV5-1 and J is TRBJ2-2; no firm D call. CDR3 size: 13 residues. With 0 bases removed from V and 4 bases from J, the gap between germline ends came to 4 bases. Germline V gene lookup returns CDR1 SGHRS and CDR2 YFSETQ. In DNA form, the CDR3 reads TGCGCCAGCAGCTTGGACAGCACCGGGGAGCTGTTTTTT. Its translation is CASSLDSTGELFF.

V and J are TRBV19 and TRBJ2-3; D is uncertain. This CDR3 is 14 amino acids long. Germline CDR1 LNHDA, CDR2 SQIVND (reference sequence). V was trimmed by 0 bases and J by 3 bases, leaving 7 bases between them. CDR3 sequence: CASSIEQRTDTQYF. Written as DNA, the CDR3 is TGTGCCAGTAGTATAGAACAGAGGACAGATACGCAGTATTTT.

The chain carries TRBV5-4 and TRBJ2-4; 7 nucleotides match TRBD2. CDR3 length: 14 amino acids. The V and J ends lost 9 bases and 2 bases, in that order; junction bases with no gene match: 8. Germline assignment: CDR1 SGHNT and CDR2 YYREEE (reference sequence). Here the CDR3 reads CATRGEGSKNIQYF. As DNA, the CDR3 is TGTGCCACCCGCGGGGAGGGGTCCAAAAACATTCAGTACTTC.

This chain links TRBV30 with TRBJ2-1; TRBD1 agrees at 8 bases. The ends lost 2 bases at V and 9 bases at J; junction bases unmatched: 3. The CDR3 has 12 amino acids. Germline assignment: CDR1 GTSNPN and CDR2 SVGIG (reference sequence). CDR3: CAWSTGGSEQFF. The CDR3 DNA reads as TGTGCCTGGAGTACAGGGGGATCTGAGCAGTTCTTC.

The chain carries TRBV5-4 and TRBJ1-2, with TRBD1 matching 7 bases. Trimming at V came to 5 bases and at J to 4 bases, leaving 11 bases not matched to a gene. This CDR3 contains 15 residues. The germline CDR1 and CDR2 sequences are SGHNT and YYREEE (reference sequence). Here the CDR3 DNA reads TGTGCCAGCAGGTCAATCAACAGGGGTTCCTATGGCTACACCTTC. Its translation is CASRSINRGSYGYTF.

The sample holds a few counts of this clone. The chain couples TRBV7-8 to TRBJ2-3, with 9 bases matching TRBD1. The CDR3 totals 17 residues. Germline CDR1 and CDR2: SGHVS and FQNEAQ. The V segment lost 1 base and the J segment 4 bases; nucleotides outside the gene matches: 9. The CDR3 bases are TGTGCCAGCAGCTTAGGCTTCGGGGACAGGGTTCCAGATACGCAGTATTTT. Its translation is CASSLGFGDRVPDTQYF.

In this sample, this clone turned up a few times. The chain carries TRBV5-1 and TRBJ2-3; D unclear. Germline CDR1 is SGHRS and CDR2 is YFSETQ. The CDR3 runs 12 residues. With 3 bases removed from V and 8 bases from J, the gap between germline ends came to 10 bases. The DNA of the CDR3 is TGCGCCAGCAGCTCTAATTGGGGTACGCAGTATTTT. Translated, it gives CASSSNWGTQYF.

This clone was recorded a few times. In DNA, the CDR3 is TGTGCCAGTAGTATACCCGGGAACCCCAAAAACATTCAGTACTTC. It is translated as CASSIPGNPKNIQYF. This chain links TRBV19 with TRBJ2-4; D may be TRBD2 (5 bases). From germline, CDR1 is LNHDA and CDR2 SQIVND (reference sequence). The CDR3 length is 15 residues. Trimming took 2 bases from V and 2 from J, leaving 10 bases between them.

The chain has TRBV6-6 and TRBJ1-5, with 9 bases matching TRBD1. CDR1 and CDR2 from the germline V gene are MNHNY and SVGAGI (reference sequence). The CDR3 spans 15 residues. Losses at the gene ends were 8 bases for V and 7 bases for J; bases not matched to a gene: 12. The CDR3 sequence is CASLHRDRANQPQHF. Written as DNA, the CDR3 is TGTGCCAGCCTGCACCGGGACAGGGCAAACCAGCCCCAGCATTTT.

The J gene is TRBJ1-6, the V gene TRBV9; D gene uncertain. Trimming left V 2 bases short and J 4 bases short, with 10 bases between. The length of the CDR3 is 15 residues. Germline V gene sequence: CDR1 SGDLS, CDR2 YYNGEE. CDR3 amino acids: CASSVGSQYNSPLHF. CDR3 coding DNA: TGTGCCAGCAGCGTGGGTTCACAATATAATTCACCCCTCCACTTT.

This clone appeared a few times. The CDR3 region has the DNA TGCAGCGTTGAACCCGACAGGGGGTATGGCTACACCTTC. Protein: CSVEPDRGYGYTF. This chain uses TRBV29-1 with TRBJ1-2, with 9 positions matching TRBD1. V lost 2 bases to trimming and J lost 5 bases; unmatched junction nucleotides: 3. This CDR3 has 13 residues. In germline, CDR1 is SQVTM, CDR2 ANQGSEA.

As to this clone: One end of the junction does not line up with germline, which may come from a read error. The rearrangement uses TRBV5-4 and TRBJ1-3, with D uncertain. This CDR3 contains 15 residues. Germline CDR1 is SGHNT and CDR2 is YYREEE (reference sequence). CDR3 region: CASSQDSGSGNTIYF. The CDR3 nucleotides read TGCGCCAGCAGCCAAGATTCCGGATCCGGAAACACCATATATTTT.

As for this clone: Different DNA sequences within this sample yield the same CDR3. CDR3 in DNA: TGTGCCTGGAGTGCCTCCTACGAGCAGTACTTC. Translation gives CAWSASYEQYF. V gene TRBV30 combines with J gene TRBJ2-7; D is ambiguous. Trimming cost V 1 base and J 0 bases, with 1 base left between them. Germline V gene sequence: CDR1 GTSNPN, CDR2 SVGIG (reference sequence). The CDR3 runs 11 residues.

V and J are TRBV9 and TRBJ1-5, with TRBD1 as a possible D gene (6 bases). The V end was cut by 5 bases, the J end by 3 bases, with 12 bases between. The germline V gene has CDR1 SGDLS and CDR2 YYNGEE. The CDR3 runs to 14 residues. CDR3 residues: CASSNGQTNQPQHF. DNA for the CDR3: TGTGCCAGCAGTAATGGACAGACCAATCAGCCCCAGCATTTT.

This clone was seen a few times. V usage is TRBV9 and J usage is TRBJ1-5; D is uncertain. The V gene lost 7 bases and the J gene lost 1 base, with 6 bases spanning the gap. The germline gives CDR1 SGDLS, CDR2 YYNGEE. The CDR3 spans 12 residues. This CDR3 reads CASGESNQPQHF. In DNA, the CDR3 is TGTGCCAGCGGGGAGAGCAATCAGCCCCAGCATTTT.

This chain links TRBV6-5 with TRBJ2-6; weak D call: TRBD1 (6 bases). Germline V gene sequence: CDR1 MNHEY, CDR2 SVGAGI. The CDR3 has 15 amino acids. V shed 6 bases and J shed 1 base, with 10 bases lying between them. The CDR3 reads CASSTTGSGANVLTF. The CDR3 coding sequence is TGTGCCAGCAGCACCACAGGGTCTGGGGCCAACGTCCTGACTTTC.

The J gene is TRBJ2-6, the V gene TRBV4-3; 10 bases fit TRBD1. Germline CDR1 reads LGHNA; CDR2 reads YSLEER. This CDR3 is 20 amino acids long. V lost 0 bases to trimming and J lost 0 bases; unmatched junction nucleotides: 8. CDR3: CASSQDPGTGVGSGANVLTF. The CDR3 coding sequence is TGCGCCAGCAGCCAAGATCCTGGGACAGGGGTCGGCTCTGGGGCCAACGTCCTGACTTTC.

The V and J genes are TRBV6-1 and TRBJ2-2, with D unclear. Trimming left V 8 bases short and J 3 bases short, with 16 bases between. Per germline, CDR1 MNHNS and CDR2 SASEGT. CDR3 length: 15 residues. The CDR3 loop reads CASPVSEIHTGELFF. Here the CDR3 DNA reads TGTGCCAGCCCTGTTTCGGAGATTCACACCGGGGAGCTGTTTTTT.

This clone was picked up a small number of times. The V and J genes are TRBV7-2 and TRBJ2-3; D remains ambiguous. This CDR3 contains 12 residues. The germline CDR1 and CDR2 sequences are SGHTA and FQGNSA. V was clipped by 3 bases and J by 6 bases, with 7 bases between them. The CDR3 coding sequence is TGTGCCAGCAGCTTCTACGGGGATACGCAGTATTTT. Translation: CASSFYGDTQYF. Together with reference TRBV7-2 and TRBJ2-3, the CDR3 gives the full variable domain: GAGVSQSPSNKVTEKGKDVELRCDPISGHTALYWYRQSLGQGLEFLIYFQGNSAPDKSGLPSDRFSAERTGGSVSTLTIQRTQQEDSAVYLCASSFYGDTQYFGPGTRLTVL.

The chain joins TRBV6-6 to TRBJ2-7, with 9 positions matching TRBD1. V lost 6 bases and J lost 5; bases outside the gene matches: 8. The CDR3 sequence is 14 residues long. The V gene's germline CDR1 is MNHNY and CDR2 SVGAGI (reference sequence). CDR3 protein: CASSLGTGSNEQYF. DNA for the CDR3: TGTGCCAGCAGCCTCGGGACAGGGTCCAACGAGCAGTACTTC.

This clone turned up a few times. This chain links TRBV7-9 with TRBJ1-1; no definite D call. V dropped 5 bases and J dropped 3 bases, with 10 bases sitting between them. CDR3 length: 13 amino acids. Germline assignment: CDR1 SEHNR and CDR2 FQNEAQ (reference sequence). CDR3 protein: CASSDEWDTEAFF. CDR3 DNA sequence: TGTGCCAGCAGCGACGAATGGGACACTGAAGCTTTCTTT.

This chain links TRBV9 with TRBJ2-1; TRBD2 agrees at 9 bases. Germline V gene sequence: CDR1 SGDLS, CDR2 YYNGEE. The CDR3 has 15 amino acids. J lost 4 bases, V lost 4 bases, and 6 bases had no gene match. CDR3 in DNA: TGTGCCAGCAGCCCAAGACTAGCGGAGTACAATGAGCAGTTCTTC. Protein sequence: CASSPRLAEYNEQFF.

This clone is a singleton in its sample. Different DNA sequences within this sample yield the same CDR3. The chain couples TRBV27 to TRBJ1-5; D is uncertain. Trimming cost V 5 bases and J 0 bases, with 5 bases left between them. Germline V lookup: CDR1 MNHEY, CDR2 SMNVEV (reference sequence). This CDR3 region has 13 residues. CDR3 amino acids: CASSPNSNQPQHF. In DNA, the CDR3 is TGTGCCAGCAGTCCGAATAGCAATCAGCCCCAGCATTTT.

This clone was detected a few times. The CDR3 here is CASSLGQNTEAFF. CDR3 bases: TGCGCCAGCAGCCTGGGACAGAACACTGAAGCTTTCTTT. This chain joins TRBV4-1 and TRBJ1-1, with D perhaps matching TRBD1 (6 bases). This CDR3 contains 13 residues. Germline V gene data show CDR1 as MGHRA and CDR2 as YSYEKL. With 4 bases removed from V and 1 base from J, the gap between germline ends came to 7 bases.

The J gene is TRBJ2-1, the V gene TRBV6-6; TRBD1 aligns across 9 bases. The CDR3 sequence is 14 residues long. J lost 9 bases, V lost 5 bases, and 8 bases had no gene match. The germline CDR1 and CDR2 sequences are MNHNY and SVGAGI (reference sequence). Here the CDR3 reads CASSTGTGTGEQFF. CDR3 bases: TGTGCCAGCAGTACCGGGACAGGGACGGGTGAGCAGTTCTTC.

The chain links TRBV11-2 to TRBJ2-7; D may be TRBD2 (5 bases). The germline CDR1 and CDR2 sequences are SGHAT and FQNNGV. V was cut by 1 base and J by 6 bases, with 13 bases left in between. CDR3 length: 14 amino acids. The CDR3 loop reads CASSLARLAGEQYF. In nucleotides, the CDR3 is TGTGCCAGCAGCTTAGCGCGTTTGGCGGGCGAGCAGTACTTC. Filled out from reference TRBV11-2 and TRBJ2-7, the complete variable domain reads EAGVAQSPRYKIIEKRQSVAFWCNPISGHATLYWYQQILGQGPKLLIQFQNNGVVDDSQLPKDRFSAERLKGVDSTLKIQPAKLEDSAVYLCASSLARLAGEQYFGPGTRLTVT.